These 15 T cell receptor beta chains share one sample of origin, sequenced in a study of T-cell reconstitution after alpha-beta-depleted transplantation in children. Preparation of the TCRbeta library was carried out with unique molecular identifiers. TCRdb reanalysed the PCR reads using MiXCR and keeps one entry per CDR3 protein. The sample lists just over 200,000 distinct CDR3 sequences, approximately 8.4% occurring once. Material: PBMCs, mostly from graft donor cells, obtained 360 days after TCRalphabeta/CD19-depleted stem cell transplant. All receptors derive from a male patient between 2 and 15 years old who had a stem cell transplant for acute myeloid leukemia, so the T cells may come from the graft donor.

This clonotype was counted at least ten times. The chain joins TRBV4-2 to TRBJ1-4; 7 bases are shared with TRBD1. This CDR3 spans 20 amino acids. The V segment lost 0 bases and the J segment 5 bases; nucleotides outside the gene matches: 18. Per the germline V gene, CDR1 is LGHNA and CDR2 is YNFKEQ. The CDR3: CASSQDPRDSYNQGNEKLFF. DNA for the CDR3: TGTGCCAGCAGCCAAGACCCGCGGGACAGCTACAACCAAGGCAATGAAAAACTGTTTTTT.

In its sample, this clonotype was seen a few times. The chain recombines TRBV7-2 with TRBJ1-2; D uncertain. The CDR3 contains 14 residues. Per the germline V gene, CDR1 is SGHTA and CDR2 is FQGNSA. V gave up 1 base and J gave up 2 bases, with 8 bases separating them. CDR3 sequence: CASSLVTSNYGYTF. The CDR3 bases are TGTGCCAGCAGCTTAGTAACCAGCAACTATGGCTACACCTTC.

This clonotype was seen many times. J is TRBJ1-2 and V is TRBV20-1; D may be TRBD1 (6 bases). The CDR3 covers 13 residues. CDR1 is DFQATT, CDR2 SNEGSKA, per germline (reference sequence). Between the trimmed V and J ends, which lost 3 bases and 4 bases, there was a span of 12 bases. CDR3 sequence reads: CSAREGTLYGYTF. The CDR3 nucleotides are TGCAGTGCTAGGGAAGGGACACTCTATGGCTACACCTTC.

This clonotype occurred a few times. The chain uses TRBV20-1 and TRBJ2-2; TRBD2 matches at 11 bases. Germline values: CDR1 DFQATT, CDR2 SNEGSKA (reference sequence). The CDR3 sequence is 15 residues long. The trim removed 0 bases at V and 3 bases at J, leaving 0 bases unmatched. CDR3 protein: CSARDSGRDTGELFF. CDR3 in DNA: TGCAGTGCTAGAGATAGCGGGAGGGACACCGGGGAGCTGTTTTTT.

This clonotype appeared a few times. This chain links TRBV20-1 with TRBJ2-4; the match to TRBD2 covers 8 bases. V was pared by 3 bases and J by 5 bases, with 15 bases of the junction left unmatched. The CDR3 is 17 residues long. CDR1 is DFQATT and CDR2 is SNEGSKA in the germline V gene (reference sequence). The CDR3 here is CSARMGLGLPGENIQYF. The CDR3 DNA sequence: TGCAGTGCTAGGATGGGACTAGGACTCCCTGGGGAAAACATTCAGTACTTC.

The chain combines TRBV20-1 with TRBJ2-5; D possibly corresponds to TRBD2 (5 bases). Germline assignment: CDR1 DFQATT and CDR2 SNEGSKA (reference sequence). The CDR3 totals 15 residues. The germline V and J ends were trimmed by 3 bases and 7 bases, with 21 bases remaining between them. CDR3 nucleotide sequence: TGCAGTGCTAGGGTAGCGCGGGCCGGCTCGGGGACCCAGTACTTC. Protein: CSARVARAGSGTQYF.

This clonotype was recorded many times. This chain joins TRBV18 and TRBJ1-5; TRBD1 is a possible D gene (5 bases). The CDR3 covers 15 residues. The V gene's germline CDR1 is KGHSH and CDR2 LQKENI. The V end was cut by 5 bases, the J end by 6 bases, with 17 bases between. DNA of the CDR3: TGTGCCAGCTCATCAGGCCCGGGGGACGGTCAGCCCCAGCATTTT. This gives the protein CASSSGPGDGQPQHF.

In this sample, this clonotype turned up many times. The rearrangement joins TRBV28 to TRBJ2-2, with TRBD2 matching over 7 bases. Germline CDR1 reads MDHEN; CDR2 reads SYDVKM. With V trimmed by 2 bases and J by 5 bases, 5 bases remained unmatched. CDR3 length: 15 amino acids. In DNA, the CDR3 is TGTGCCAGCAGTTTAAGGCCAGCGGGAACCGGGGAGCTGTTTTTT. Translation: CASSLRPAGTGELFF. Supplemented by reference TRBV28 and TRBJ2-2, the full variable domain reads DVKVTQSSRYLVKRTGEKVFLECVQDMDHENMFWYRQDPGLGLRLIYFSYDVKMKEKGDIPEGYSVSREKKERFSLILESASTNQTSMYLCASSLRPAGTGELFFGEGSRLTVL.

The chain combines TRBV29-1 with TRBJ2-1; 11 nucleotides agree with TRBD2. The trim removed 5 bases at V and 3 bases at J, leaving 6 bases unmatched. This CDR3 is 15 amino acids long. Germline V gives CDR1 SQVTM, CDR2 ANQGSEA. The CDR3: CSVPRLAGLYNEQFF. CDR3 sequence (DNA): TGCAGCGTTCCGAGACTAGCGGGGCTCTACAATGAGCAGTTCTTC.

This clonotype was found many times. J is TRBJ2-2 and V is TRBV2; a possible D gene is TRBD1 (5 bases). Germline CDR1 is SNHLY and CDR2 is FYNNEI. This CDR3 is built from 11 residues. The CDR3 is CAGVNTGELFF. The CDR3 DNA is TGTGCAGGGGTGAACACCGGGGAGCTGTTTTTT.

The J gene is TRBJ2-3, the V gene TRBV5-1; 9 bases map to TRBD1. CDR1 is SGHRS and CDR2 is YFSETQ in the germline V gene. The V and J ends lost 2 bases and 3 bases, in that order; junction bases with no gene match: 4. The CDR3 has 15 amino acids. The chain's CDR3 is CASSFGQGWTDTQYF. For the CDR3, the DNA is TGCGCCAGCAGCTTCGGACAGGGGTGGACAGATACGCAGTATTTT.

This clonotype has more than one count but fewer than ten. The chain recombines TRBV4-3 with TRBJ2-7; D unclear. CDR1 is LGHNA, CDR2 YSLEER, per germline. The CDR3 sequence is 13 residues long. The V gene lost 4 bases and the J gene lost 1 base, with 8 bases spanning the gap. The CDR3 DNA reads as TGCGCCAGCAGCCCCGAGGCTTCCTACGAGCAGTACTTC. Its translation is CASSPEASYEQYF.

This clonotype has just a few counts. The J gene is TRBJ1-1, the V gene TRBV10-3; D not resolved. V was cut by 6 bases and J by 8 bases, with 10 bases left in between. This CDR3 has 11 residues. The germline gives CDR1 ENHRY, CDR2 SYGVKD. The CDR3 loop reads CAISTGDEAFF. For the CDR3, the DNA is TGTGCCATCAGCACGGGAGACGAAGCTTTCTTT.

This clonotype was recorded at least ten times. This chain connects TRBV29-1 to TRBJ2-1; 10 bases map to TRBD2. Losses at the gene ends were 6 bases for V and 8 bases for J; bases not matched to a gene: 16. The germline gives CDR1 SQVTM, CDR2 ANQGSEA. The CDR3 consists of 16 residues. CDR3: CSVSPRASGGGYEQFF. CDR3 DNA sequence: TGCAGCGTATCCCCCCGGGCTAGCGGGGGAGGATATGAGCAGTTCTTC.

This clonotype has a handful of counts. Here the CDR3 DNA reads TGTGCCACCAGCGGCTTTCTTCGAGCGGGAGATCCCAATGAGCAGTTCTTC. Translating it yields CATSGFLRAGDPNEQFF. This chain joins TRBV15 and TRBJ2-1; 8 bases agree with TRBD2. Germline loops: CDR1 LNHNV, CDR2 YYDKDF (reference sequence). This CDR3 has 17 amino acids. The V and J ends lost 5 bases and 6 bases, in that order; junction bases with no gene match: 15.